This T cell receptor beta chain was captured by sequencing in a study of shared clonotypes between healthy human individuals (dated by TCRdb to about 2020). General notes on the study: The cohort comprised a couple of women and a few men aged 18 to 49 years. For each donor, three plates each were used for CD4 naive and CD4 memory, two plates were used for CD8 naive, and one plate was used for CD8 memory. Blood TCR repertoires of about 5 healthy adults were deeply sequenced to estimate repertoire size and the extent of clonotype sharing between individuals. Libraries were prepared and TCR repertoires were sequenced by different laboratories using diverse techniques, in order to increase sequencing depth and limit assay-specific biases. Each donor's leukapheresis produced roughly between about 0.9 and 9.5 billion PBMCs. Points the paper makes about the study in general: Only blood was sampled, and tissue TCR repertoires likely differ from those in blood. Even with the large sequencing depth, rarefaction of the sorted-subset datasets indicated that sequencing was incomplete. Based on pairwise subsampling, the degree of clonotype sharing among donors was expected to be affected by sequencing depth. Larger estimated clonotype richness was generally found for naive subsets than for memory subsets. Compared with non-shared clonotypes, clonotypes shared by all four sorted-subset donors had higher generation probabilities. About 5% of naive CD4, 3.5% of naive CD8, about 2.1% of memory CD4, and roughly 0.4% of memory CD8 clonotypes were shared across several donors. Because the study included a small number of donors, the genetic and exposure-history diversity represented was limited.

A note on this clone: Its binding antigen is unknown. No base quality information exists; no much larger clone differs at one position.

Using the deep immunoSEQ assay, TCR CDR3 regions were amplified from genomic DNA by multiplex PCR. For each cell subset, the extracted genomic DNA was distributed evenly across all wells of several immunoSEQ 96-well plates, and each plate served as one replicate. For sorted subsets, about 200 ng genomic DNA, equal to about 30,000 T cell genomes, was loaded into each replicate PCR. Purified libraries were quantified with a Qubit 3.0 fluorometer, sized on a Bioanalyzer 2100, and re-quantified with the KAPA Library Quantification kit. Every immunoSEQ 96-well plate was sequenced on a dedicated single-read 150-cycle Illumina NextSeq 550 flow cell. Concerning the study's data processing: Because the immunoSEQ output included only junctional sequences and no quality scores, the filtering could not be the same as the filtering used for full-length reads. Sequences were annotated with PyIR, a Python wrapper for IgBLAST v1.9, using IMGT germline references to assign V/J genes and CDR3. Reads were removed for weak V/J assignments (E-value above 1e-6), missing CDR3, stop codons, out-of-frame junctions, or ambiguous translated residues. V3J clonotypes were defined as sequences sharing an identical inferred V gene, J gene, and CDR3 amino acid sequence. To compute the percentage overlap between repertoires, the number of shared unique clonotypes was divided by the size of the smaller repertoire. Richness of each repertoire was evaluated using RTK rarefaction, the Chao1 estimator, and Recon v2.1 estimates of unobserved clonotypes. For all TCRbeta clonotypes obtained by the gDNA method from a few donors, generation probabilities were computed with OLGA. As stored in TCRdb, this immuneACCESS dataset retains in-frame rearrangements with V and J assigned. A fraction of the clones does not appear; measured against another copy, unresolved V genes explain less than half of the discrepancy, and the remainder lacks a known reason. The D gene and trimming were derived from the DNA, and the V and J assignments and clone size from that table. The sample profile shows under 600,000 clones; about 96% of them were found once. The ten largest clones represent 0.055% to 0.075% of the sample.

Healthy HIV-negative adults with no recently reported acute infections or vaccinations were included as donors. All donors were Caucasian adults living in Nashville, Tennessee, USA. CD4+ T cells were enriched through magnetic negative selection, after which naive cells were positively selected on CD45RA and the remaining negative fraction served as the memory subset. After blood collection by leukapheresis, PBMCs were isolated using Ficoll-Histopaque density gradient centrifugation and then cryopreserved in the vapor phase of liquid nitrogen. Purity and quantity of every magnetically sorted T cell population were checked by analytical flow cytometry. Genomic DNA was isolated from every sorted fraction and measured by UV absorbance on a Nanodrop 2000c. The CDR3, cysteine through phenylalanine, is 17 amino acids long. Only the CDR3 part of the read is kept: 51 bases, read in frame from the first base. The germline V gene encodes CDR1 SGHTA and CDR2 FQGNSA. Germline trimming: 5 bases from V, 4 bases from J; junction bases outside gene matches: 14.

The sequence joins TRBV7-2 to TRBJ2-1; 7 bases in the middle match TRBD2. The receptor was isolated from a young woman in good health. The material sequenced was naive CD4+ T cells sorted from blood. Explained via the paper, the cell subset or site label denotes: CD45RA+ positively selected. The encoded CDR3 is CASSPRHTSVGYNEQFF. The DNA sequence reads TGTGCCAGCAGCCCCAGGCATACTAGCGTAGGTTACAATGAGCAGTTCTTC. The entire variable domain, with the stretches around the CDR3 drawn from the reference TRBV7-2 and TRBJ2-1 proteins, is GAGVSQSPSNKVTEKGKDVELRCDPISGHTALYWYRQSLGQGLEFLIYFQGNSAPDKSGLPSDRFSAERTGGSVSTLTIQRTQQEDSAVYLCASSPRHTSVGYNEQFFGPGTRLTVL.